The clone carrying this TCR beta chain has just a few counts. This entry belongs to a study of blood T cell repertoires in COVID-19. Study in general: Donors in the United States, Italy and Spain gave samples during acute or convalescent COVID-19.

Original methodology: Amplification of reference gene primers was used by the study to estimate nucleated cell counts. This table comes from immunoSEQ multiplex PCR, and its TCRdb copy is limited to in-frame clones, with some not included. The DNA was the basis for D and trimming; V, J and clone size are from that table. The table shows 45,000 to 55,000 clones, with 75% to 95% occurring only once. The V segment lost 4 bases and the J segment 4 bases; nucleotides outside the gene matches: 13. Germline V lookup: CDR1 LNHDA, CDR2 SQIVND (reference sequence). The length of the CDR3 is 17 residues. Sample: peripheral blood. The source of this sequence is a middle-aged woman with active COVID-19. This chain uses TRBV19 with TRBJ2-5; 9 bases fit TRBD1. The chain's CDR3 is CASSSDRTGAETETQYF. CDR3 sequence (DNA): TGTGCCAGTAGTAGCGACAGGACAGGGGCAGAGACAGAGACCCAGTACTTC.